This record covers a single T cell receptor beta chain. Its antigen is unknown. No quality values exist for individual bases; no much larger clone is one base distant. Libraries came from the immunoSEQ multiplex PCR assay. For the multiplex PCR, a mixture combining 60 forward primers for TCR Vbeta segments and 13 reverse primers for TCR Jbeta segments was used. The CDR3 region of rearranged TCR beta genes was amplified from genomic DNA by a multiplex PCR assay. The amplified TCR beta libraries were sequenced on the Illumina HiSeq System as 87-base-pair reads. The authors' analysis ran thus. A later analysis tallied 75 million to 95 million unique TCR beta chains across the 550 to 850 repertoires, and some 10 million of those chains were shared by two or more donors. To remove PCR and sequencing errors, raw reads were error-corrected and collapsed into unique sequences using a nearest-neighbor algorithm that merged closely related sequences. To assign V, D and J gene segments, CDR3 sequences were aligned to IMGT reference sequences. Each retained sequence needed at least a six-nucleotide match to both a V gene segment and a J gene segment. A rearrangement counted as productive if the CDR3 had no stop codons and remained in frame with V and J, and every other rearrangement counted as non-productive. Following IMGT convention, CDR3 was defined as the stretch from the second conserved V-encoded cysteine to the conserved J-encoded phenylalanine. Sequences without an unambiguous match to a single V gene segment were excluded from the earlier analysis of 587 of the donors. An earlier analysis of 587 of the donors classified V segments as functional when productive rearrangements were above 56.7% and as segregating when the standard deviation between donors was above 5%. A statistical classification framework was built to diagnose cytomegalovirus status from the catalog of TCR beta chain sequences. In a later analysis, V and J genes were assigned by comparing TCR nucleotide sequences against IMGT/GENE-DB human TR gene sequences. The TCRdist pipeline was used in a later analysis to assign CDR3 sequences and most-parsimonious VDJ recombination scenarios. A later analysis defined each TCR beta chain by its CDR3 amino acid sequence plus V-gene family, and excluded reads lacking a unique V-gene family. A later analysis removed 600 or so highly shared, low-generation-probability nucleotide sequences to deal with suspected cross-contamination and a sequencing artifact. In a later analysis, a clonal expansion index for each public chain was calculated from normalized within-repertoire ranks of inferred template counts. In a later analysis, generation probabilities were computed using a VDJ recombination model fitted to out-of-frame rearrangements, and the results were checked against IGoR. In a later analysis, hypergeometric tests were used to score TCR-TCR, TCR-HLA and TCR-CMV co-occurrence, with a repertoire-size bias correction applied to TCR pairs. To estimate false discovery rates, a later analysis permuted the HLA or CMV assignments 20 times. In a later analysis, co-occurring TCRs were grouped using DBSCAN, with TCRdist sequence similarity added in when clustering inside HLA-allele-positive subsets. Repertoires with fewer than 30,000 or more than 120,000 public chains, plus five repertoires with anomalous nucleotide sharing, were excluded from co-occurrence clustering. TCRdb provides this immuneACCESS table in a form limited to in-frame rearrangements. Some clones are lacking; in checked studies, under half of them reflect an unresolved V gene, and why the rest are absent is not known. V, J and clone size were drawn from that table, and D and trimming were deduced from the DNA. This sample gives 150,000 to 200,000 clones in total; less than 90% of them show up just once. About 4% of the sample belongs to the ten largest clones.

The sample is drawn from a study of cytomegalovirus exposure and HLA in healthy donors (dated by TCRdb to the late 2010s). Some background on the complete study: In an earlier analysis of under 750 of the donors, 276 Gb of sequence data and 90 million to 120 million unique TCR beta sequences from about 190 million T cells were reported. Of the 300 to 400 genotyped donors, roughly 80% fell in the genetic ancestry cluster associated with self-reported Caucasian donors. A later analysis re-analyzed previously published TCR beta repertoires from about 600 donors and added high-resolution HLA genotyping to study TCR occurrence patterns. Donor age, sex, ethnicity and CMV serostatus were compiled together with the repertoire data. The T cell repertoires of several hundred subjects were profiled by immunosequencing and related to cytomegalovirus serostatus. The study aimed to test whether cataloging public T cell receptors could reveal signatures of past pathogen exposure. The number of donors typed differed by locus, with roughly 629-640 for A, B, C, DRB1 and DQB1, about 500 for DQA1, nearly 610 for DPA1, and some 440 for DPB1. Class I and class II HLA loci were covered by the typing at four-digit resolution. On average, approximately 250,000 unique TCR beta nucleotide sequences were sequenced per donor among 398 genotyped donors of the cohort, with roughly 19% of those sequences being non-productive. Four to six DR-DQ haplotypes were handled as single units for association and clustering, since linkage in the cohort was strong. In a later genetic analysis, genome-wide SNP genotypes for about 65% of the roughly 700 donors were used, and that subset was treated as a discovery cohort. All discovery cohort repertoires had been generated using a single sequencing platform. Roughly 300 gigabases of sequencing data and around 90 million unique TCR sequences made up an early release that covered roughly 670 HLA-typed donors. An earlier analysis of around 640 of the donors used high-throughput TCR beta sequencing to judge whether each TCR beta V gene segment behaved as functional or pseudogenic. Besides the first cohort of more than 650 subjects, a separate validation cohort made up of 120 or so different subjects was used. In the later analysis, no new phenotypic data were used to find candidate immune exposures; instead, reliance was placed on TCR beta sequences and their occurrence across donors. The study combined high-throughput TCR immunosequencing, statistical association of individual TCRs with disease status, and machine learning to predict cytomegalovirus infection status. The paper as a whole reports these results and caveats: Strong co-occurrence of HLA alleles, especially DR and DQ, made assigning TCR associations to individual alleles difficult. At a false discovery rate of 0.05, a later analysis linked some 18,000 TCR beta sequences to specific HLA alleles. Because some donors lacked HLA typing at each locus, the association tests relied only on the typed subset. The authors suggested that the approach could potentially be generalized to other disease states and immunological phenotypes. According to a later analysis, parvovirus B19, influenza, CMV and Epstein-Barr virus appeared linked to several top co-occurrence clusters. About 15 rarely observed V segments, including chromosome 9 orphons, were excluded from the earlier analysis of several hundred of the donors because counts were too low. In the study, about 150 TCR beta chains were listed as associated with cytomegalovirus. A later genetic analysis associated a missense DCLRE1C variant with V-gene and J-gene trimming of TCR beta chains, and an independent cohort replicated the association. Across donors, most TCR sequences were observed very rarely, whereas some public TCRs were present in many individuals. Linkage disequilibrium might explain the correlated functional status among segregating V segments, but an unknown experimental factor could not be excluded. Compared with equally common non-associated chains, HLA-associated TCR beta chains in a later analysis were more clonally expanded and had lower generation probabilities. In a later genetic analysis, fewer N-insertions in productive TCRs were reported among donors in an Asian-associated ancestry cluster than the approximately 670-donor mean. In vitro tests confirmed that a few of the cytomegalovirus-associated TCR beta chains recognize cytomegalovirus antigens. In an earlier analysis of more than 500 of the donors, most TCR beta V segments appeared in productive rearrangements about 90% or about 30% of the time, broadly matching IMGT annotations. According to a later analysis, most CMV-associated TCR beta chains appeared to be HLA-restricted, and the HLA associations seemed to be driven largely by CMV exposure. CMV serostatus was the only immune exposure information available for the cohort. In both the original and validation cohorts, the classifier was reported to diagnose cytomegalovirus status with high specificity and sensitivity. A further reported finding was that TCR beta sequences accurately predicted the HLA-A and HLA-B alleles for most subjects in the first cohort. Because the 87-base-pair reads could not distinguish some IMGT-functional V segments, including TRBV6-2 and TRBV6-3, those segments were excluded. Sequencing depth was assumed to be roughly uniform across donors in the presence/absence analyses, though that assumption may not hold. The cohort was sequenced for TCR beta chains only, and without alpha or paired-chain data the features that could be detected were limited. A cluster of highly shared sequence variants was judged likely to be a technical artifact of the sequencing pipeline. In a later analysis, the rate of TCR association differed among HLA loci, with DRB1 alleles having the most associated TCRs and HLA-C alleles having the fewest.

Taken from cysteine to phenylalanine, the CDR3 has 17 residues. The kept DNA is CDR3 alone, 51 bases in frame from the first base. The V end gives up 3 bases and the J end 0 bases, leaving 11 bases in the junction not matched to a gene. Per the germline V gene, SGDLS is the CDR1 and YYNGEE is the CDR2. The cohort comprised around 700 healthy bone marrow donors. Cohort members were all nominally healthy when sampled, although unrecorded immune exposures were likely present. The donor was CMV seropositive and was included in the group of 250 to 350 seropositive cohort members. Each donor provided a peripheral blood sample, and peripheral blood mononuclear cells were used for TCR beta sequencing. The Qiagen DNeasy Blood Extraction Kit was used to extract genomic DNA from the blood cell samples.

The chain is encoded by TRBV9 joined to TRBJ2-5; TRBD2 agrees with 7 junctional bases. The specimen sequenced was PBMCs. This clonotype was obtained from a man aged 45-65 years in good health and CMV-seropositive. For the CDR3, the sequence is CASSAYGGTIYQETQYF. The DNA reads as follows: TGTGCCAGCAGCGCATACGGGGGGACCATTTACCAAGAGACCCAGTACTTC.